This T cell receptor beta chain stems from a study of blood T cell repertoires in COVID-19. Measured with immunoSEQ multiplex PCR; TCRdb has only the in-frame clones, and not every one. Of 100,000 to 140,000 clones listed, approximately 90% were seen once; the top ten hold approximately 6.8%. V dropped 4 bases and J dropped 2; count of bases not matched to a gene: 13. Germline V gene sequence: CDR1 SGHKS, CDR2 YYEKEE (reference sequence). This CDR3 has 18 residues. The clonotype was recovered from a man between 45 and 60 years old with active or convalescent COVID-19. The sample taken for sequencing was peripheral blood. The chain couples TRBV5-5 to TRBJ2-1; 9 positions match TRBD2. This chain's CDR3 is CASSLTPHLAGAYNEQFF. The CDR3 DNA follows: TGTGCCAGCAGCCTCACACCTCATTTAGCGGGAGCCTACAATGAGCAGTTCTTC. Full variable domain (rest looked up from reference TRBV5-5 and TRBJ2-1): DAGVTQSPTHLIKTRGQQVTLRCSPISGHKSVSWYQQVLGQGPQFIFQYYEKEERGRGNFPDRFSARQFPNYSSELNVNALLLGDSALYLCASSLTPHLAGAYNEQFFGPGTRLTVL.